These 8 T cell receptor beta chains were sequenced from one sample in a study of preoperative IRX-2 immunotherapy in early breast cancer (dated by TCRdb to the late 2010s). The treatment or condition label, as the study defines it: preoperative locoregional IRX-2 cytokine immunotherapy. The library was built by means of the immunoSEQ multiplex PCR assay. The clones in this table, taken by TCRdb from immuneACCESS, are in-frame only. Not every clone is retained; where verified, under half of the shortfall comes from an unresolved V gene, and the cause of the rest is unknown. The sample records roughly 99,000 clones, 86% of which are singletons. Roughly 2% of the sample is held by the ten biggest clonotypes. This specimen consisted of tumor tissue, obtained after IRX-2 immunotherapy. The receptors come from a human donor with breast cancer.

The chain is built from TRBV18 and TRBJ1-2, with D unresolved. V was shortened by 3 bases and J by 4 bases, with 9 bases between the two germline ends. Germline values: CDR1 KGHSH, CDR2 LQKENI. This CDR3 is 13 amino acids long. CDR3 in DNA: TGTGCCAGCTCACCCGGTTCTTTCTATGGCTACACCTTC. Amino acid sequence: CASSPGSFYGYTF.

As regards this clone: The junction departs from the called germline gene at one end, perhaps through a read error. The chain carries TRBV7-6 and TRBJ2-1; D assignment may be TRBD1 or TRBD2 (5 bases each). Germline CDR1 and CDR2: SGHVS and FNYEAQ. The length of the CDR3 is 15 residues. CDR3 sequence (DNA): TGTGCTAGCAGCGCGCTCCGGGGCGGGTACAATGAGCAGTTCTTC. Translated, it gives CASSALRGGYNEQFF.

The DNA of the CDR3 is TGTGCCAGCAGTCAGGTTTCCGTGAACACTGAAGCTTTCTTT. Translated: CASSQVSVNTEAFF. J is TRBJ1-1 and V is TRBV28, with D uncertain. Germline V gene sequence: CDR1 MDHEN, CDR2 SYDVKM. V lost 5 bases to trimming and J lost 0 bases, with 10 bases between them. The CDR3 sequence is 14 residues long.

The rearrangement links TRBV11-3 to TRBJ1-5, with D unresolved. Germline V lookup: CDR1 SGHNT, CDR2 YENEEA. Trimming removed 5 bases from V and 1 base from J, with 15 bases in between. CDR3 length: 16 residues. The CDR3 reads CASSRYPRRSNQPQHF. The CDR3 DNA reads TGTGCCAGCAGCCGATATCCCCGGAGGAGCAATCAGCCCCAGCATTTT.

The rearrangement joins TRBV5-1 to TRBJ2-3; D may match TRBD1 or TRBD2 (5 bases each). Trimming took 4 bases from V and 2 from J, leaving 14 bases between them. CDR3 length: 15 residues. The germline V gene encodes CDR1 SGHRS and CDR2 YFSETQ. CDR3 protein: CASSQRGPDTDTQYF. Written as DNA, the CDR3 is TGCGCCAGCAGCCAGAGGGGACCGGACACAGATACGCAGTATTTT.

The rearrangement joins TRBV5-1 to TRBJ2-7, with D perhaps matching TRBD1 (5 bases). Trimming took 0 bases from V and 7 from J, leaving 14 bases between them. The germline gives CDR1 SGHRS, CDR2 YFSETQ. The CDR3 is 14 residues long. The CDR3 reads CASSLAAGLGEQYF. The DNA for the CDR3 is TGCGCCAGCAGCTTGGCCGCAGGGTTGGGGGAGCAGTACTTC.

This sequence joins TRBV12-5 and TRBJ1-4; D is uncertain. Germline values: CDR1 LGHNT, CDR2 FRNRAP. This CDR3 comprises 12 residues. For the CDR3, the DNA is TGTGCCAGCACTGGGGCTAATGAAAAACTGTTTTTT. This encodes CASTGANEKLFF.

The CDR3 protein is CAWNTGTGDNEQFF. CDR3 nucleotide sequence: TGTGCCTGGAATACCGGGACAGGGGACAATGAGCAGTTCTTC. The rearrangement links TRBV30 to TRBJ2-1; 10 bases map to TRBD1. CDR3 length: 14 residues. Germline V gene lookup returns CDR1 GTSNPN and CDR2 SVGIG (reference sequence). The trim removed 4 bases at V and 5 bases at J, leaving 5 bases unmatched. Full variable domain (remainder filled in from reference TRBV30 and TRBJ2-1): SQTIHQWPATLVQPVGSPLSLECTVEGTSNPNLYWYRQAAGRGLQLLFYSVGIGQISSEVPQNLSASRPQDRQFILSSKKLLLSDSGFYLCAWNTGTGDNEQFFGPGTRLTVL.